Listed below are T cell receptor beta chains from one sample, sequenced in a study of a mutant IDH1 vaccine in newly diagnosed glioma. No antigen has been identified for these receptors. The table came from immunoSEQ multiplex PCR; TCRdb's copy has only in-frame clones and leaves some out. Here the sample spans roughly 40,000 clones, roughly nine tenths being singletons. The sample consisted of PBMCs, taken from a glioma patient whose treatment included an IDH1 peptide vaccine. Receptors were obtained from a man aged 45 to 65 with glioma. Each CDR3 is given with its conserved first and last residue. A D gene is named only where the DNA matches it firmly. Only some rows state a clone size, as once, few, many or a class for expanded clones.

>TRBD2|TRBJ2-3|-|TRBV18
CASSSRGTSGPLRADTQYF
TGTGCCAGCTCATCAAGGGGGACTAGCGGGCCCCTTCGTGCGGATACGCAGTATTTT
>TRBD2|TRBJ2-7|-|TRBV25-1
CASSEGLAETYEQYF
TGTGCCAGCAGTGAAGGGCTAGCGGAGACCTACGAGCAGTACTTC
>-|TRBJ1-5|-|TRBV28
CASSLGEPQHF
TGTGCCAGCAGTTTGGGTGAGCCCCAGCATTTT
>-|TRBJ2-7|once|TRBV7-9
CASSLAVAYEQYF
TGTGCCAGCAGCTTAGCAGTAGCCTACGAGCAGTACTTC
>-|TRBJ1-5|-|TRBV29-1
CSVVGEGNQPQHF
TGCAGCGTTGTAGGCGAGGGTAATCAGCCCCAGCATTTT
>-|TRBJ2-1|once|TRBV19
CASSQGNEQFF
TGTGCCAGTAGTCAGGGCAATGAGCAGTTCTTC
>TRBD2|TRBJ2-1|-|TRBV4-3
CASSRGASGGYNEQFF
TGCGCCAGCAGCCGAGGAGCTAGCGGGGGCTACAATGAGCAGTTCTTC
>TRBD1|TRBJ1-1|-|TRBV7-9
CASRGGQGGNTEAFF
TGTGCCAGCAGGGGGGGACAGGGGGGTAACACTGAAGCTTTCTTT
>TRBD2|TRBJ2-5|-|TRBV27
CASSFIAGGGETQYF
TGTGCCAGCAGTTTTATAGCGGGGGGGGGAGAGACCCAGTACTTC
>-|TRBJ2-7|-|TRBV29-1
CSGGTASYEQYF
TGCAGCGGCGGGACAGCCTCCTACGAGCAGTACTTC
>-|TRBJ1-1|-|TRBV28
CASTWRRGMNTEAFF
TGTGCCAGCACTTGGCGTCGGGGAATGAACACTGAAGCTTTCTTT
>-|TRBJ1-5|once|TRBV7-2
CASSPRRDQPQHF
TGTGCCAGCAGCCCTCGACGGGACCAGCCCCAGCATTTT
>TRBD2|TRBJ2-1|-|TRBV10-3
CAIKLAGYNEQFF
TGTGCCATCAAGCTAGCGGGGTACAATGAGCAGTTCTTC
>-|TRBJ1-1|once|TRBV5-1
CASSTPNTEAFF
TGCGCCAGCAGCACACCAAACACTGAAGCTTTCTTT
>TRBD2|TRBJ2-3|-|TRBV9
CASKTSGGSPWDTDTQYF
TGTGCCAGCAAGACTAGCGGGGGGTCGCCGTGGGACACAGATACGCAGTATTTT
>TRBD1|TRBJ2-2|-|TRBV19
CASNPGTGGTGELFF
TGTGCCAGTAATCCCGGGACAGGGGGCACCGGGGAGCTGTTTTTT
>-|TRBJ1-4|-|TRBV5-8
CASSPGGGLNNEKLFF
TGTGCCAGCAGCCCGGGGGGCGGGCTGAATAATGAAAAACTGTTTTTT
>-|TRBJ1-2|-|TRBV7-9
CASSTRRTANYGYTF
TGTGCCAGCAGCACTCGGCGGACAGCTAACTATGGCTACACCTTC
>TRBD1|TRBJ2-2|-|TRBV25-1
CASSGTIGQGSPGELFF
TGTGCCAGCAGTGGAACTATAGGACAGGGGTCACCCGGGGAGCTGTTTTTT
>TRBD2|TRBJ2-2|-|TRBV9
CASSSRLAGGPTGELFF
TGTGCCAGCAGCTCCCGGCTAGCGGGGGGGCCAACCGGGGAGCTGTTTTTT
>TRBD2|TRBJ2-4|-|TRBV9
CASSVGLAGSLAKNIQYF
TGTGCCAGCAGCGTCGGACTAGCGGGGAGTCTTGCCAAAAACATTCAGTACTTC
>-|TRBJ2-7|-|TRBV5-4
CASSSTGDEQYF
TGTGCCAGCAGCTCGACGGGGGACGAGCAGTACTTC
>TRBD2|TRBJ2-1|-|TRBV6-5
CASSARLAGYNEQFF
TGTGCCAGCAGTGCCAGACTAGCGGGGTACAATGAGCAGTTCTTC
>TRBD2|TRBJ2-2|-|TRBV5-4
CASSLGGGGHTGELFF
TGTGCCAGCAGCTTGGGTGGCGGGGGTCACACCGGGGAGCTGTTTTTT
>-|TRBJ1-5|-|TRBV19
CASSIFKPNQPQHF
TGTGCCAGTAGTATATTTAAACCTAATCAGCCCCAGCATTTT
>TRBD1|TRBJ2-2|-|TRBV9
CASSVDQRTGNTGELFF
TGTGCCAGCAGCGTAGATCAGAGGACAGGTAACACCGGGGAGCTGTTTTTT
>-|TRBJ2-7|-|TRBV6-5
CASSYSGIGGEQYF
TGTGCCAGCAGCTATTCGGGGATTGGGGGCGAGCAGTACTTC
>TRBD1|TRBJ1-5|few|TRBV10-2
CASWTGGGQPQHF
TGCGCCAGCTGGACAGGGGGCGGTCAGCCCCAGCATTTT
>-|TRBJ1-3|-|TRBV15
CATSRPDSASGNTIYF
TGTGCCACCAGCAGACCGGACAGCGCCTCTGGAAACACCATATATTTT
>-|TRBJ1-2|-|TRBV15
CATSPPYPYYGYTF
TGTGCCACCAGTCCCCCTTACCCTTATTATGGCTACACCTTC
>-|TRBJ2-1|-|TRBV6-5
CASSYRGLNNEQFF
TGTGCCAGCAGTTACAGGGGCCTCAACAATGAGCAGTTCTTC
>-|TRBJ2-1|-|TRBV19
CASSIVRTSQGNEQFF
TGTGCCAGTAGTATAGTTAGGACATCCCAAGGCAATGAGCAGTTCTTC
>TRBD2|TRBJ2-3|-|TRBV5-4
CASSSSTGLAGRTTDTQYF
TGTGCCAGCAGCTCTTCGACGGGACTAGCGGGGAGAACCACAGATACGCAGTATTTT
>-|TRBJ1-2|-|TRBV4-1
CASSQVIPGRGVGYTF
TGCGCCAGCAGCCAAGTAATCCCAGGGCGGGGTGTCGGCTACACCTTC
>-|TRBJ2-7|-|TRBV7-2
CAGSPGPADYEQYF
TGTGCCGGTAGTCCGGGACCGGCTGACTACGAGCAGTACTTC
>-|TRBJ1-1|-|TRBV2
CASSEYREEAFF
TGTGCCAGCAGTGAGTACCGGGAAGAAGCTTTCTTT
>TRBD1|TRBJ1-6|-|TRBV14
CASSHRVTGGSPLHF
TGTGCCAGCAGCCACAGGGTGACAGGGGGGTCACCCCTCCACTTT
>TRBD1|TRBJ1-1|-|TRBV7-9
CASSPWTGQHTEAFF
TGTGCCAGCAGCCCATGGACAGGGCAACACACTGAAGCTTTCTTT
>-|TRBJ1-1|-|TRBV4-2
CASSQPYRDTQNTEAFF
TGTGCCAGCAGCCAACCTTACCGGGATACTCAAAACACTGAAGCTTTCTTT
>TRBD2|TRBJ2-7|-|TRBV6-6
CASSYSNSGRANEQYF
TGTGCCAGCAGTTACTCGAATAGCGGGAGGGCCAACGAGCAGTACTTC
>-|TRBJ2-1|-|TRBV2
CASSGLSGNEQFF
TGTGCCAGCAGCGGGCTCTCCGGCAATGAGCAGTTCTTC
>-|TRBJ2-7|once|TRBV29-1
CSVVPGSSYEQYF
TGCAGCGTTGTTCCCGGGTCCTCCTACGAGCAGTACTTC
>-|TRBJ2-5|-|TRBV11-1
CASSLSGQSQETQYF
TGTGCCAGCAGCTTAAGCGGGCAGTCTCAAGAGACCCAGTACTTC
>TRBD1|TRBJ2-1|-|TRBV5-1
CASSWGTGSYNEQFF
TGCGCCAGCAGCTGGGGGACAGGTTCCTACAATGAGCAGTTCTTC